This record looks at one T cell receptor (beta chain) sequence and its context. This CDR3 is built from 16 residues. Germline CDR1 SEHNR, CDR2 FQNEAQ (reference sequence). V lost 0 bases and J 1 base, leaving 12 bases between the germline ends. Sequencing was performed with immunoSEQ multiplex PCR; in TCRdb, only in-frame clones are kept and a portion is missing. The profile shows fewer than 400,000 clones, approximately 87% of them singletons. The data stem from a study of blood T cell repertoires in COVID-19. About the study: Sources were T cells, B-cell-depleted T cells, or PBMCs; the material itself was cDNA or gDNA.

This sequence joins TRBV7-9 and TRBJ1-2; D remains ambiguous. This sequence was found in a woman in her 50s who had recovered from COVID-19. The sequencing sample was made of PBMCs or T cells enriched from blood (not recorded which). The CDR3 loop is CASSLAWREDNYGYTF. The CDR3 coding sequence is TGTGCCAGCAGCTTAGCGTGGCGGGAGGATAACTATGGCTACACCTTC.